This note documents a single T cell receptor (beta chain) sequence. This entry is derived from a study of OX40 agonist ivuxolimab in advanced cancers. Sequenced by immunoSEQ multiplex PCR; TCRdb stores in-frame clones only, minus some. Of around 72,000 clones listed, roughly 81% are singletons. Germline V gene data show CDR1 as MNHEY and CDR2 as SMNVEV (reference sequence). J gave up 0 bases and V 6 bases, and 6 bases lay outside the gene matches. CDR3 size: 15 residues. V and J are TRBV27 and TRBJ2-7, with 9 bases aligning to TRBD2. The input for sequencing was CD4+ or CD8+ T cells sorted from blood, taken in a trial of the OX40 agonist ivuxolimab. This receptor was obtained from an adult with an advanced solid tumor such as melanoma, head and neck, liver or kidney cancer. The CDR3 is CASRKLAGSSYEQYF. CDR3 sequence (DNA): TGTGCCAGCAGAAAACTAGCGGGCTCCTCCTACGAGCAGTACTTC.